These 14 T cell receptor beta chains came from one sample sequenced in a study of blood T cell repertoires in COVID-19. Sequencing was performed with immunoSEQ multiplex PCR; in TCRdb, only in-frame clones are kept and a portion is missing. The sample holds around 50,000 clones; almost 80% are singletons and the top ten take roughly 6%. Material: PBMCs or T cells enriched from blood (not recorded which). These TCRs come from a woman aged 45-59 years with acute COVID-19.

The J gene is TRBJ1-4, the V gene TRBV7-8; no clear D gene. The CDR3 is 15 amino acids. Per the germline V gene, CDR1 is SGHVS and CDR2 is FQNEAQ. V lost 1 base, J lost 2 bases, and 8 bases lay in between. For the CDR3, the DNA is TGTGCCAGCAGCTTAGTAGCTAGGACTAATGAAAAACTGTTTTTT. Translated, it gives CASSLVARTNEKLFF.

The chain combines TRBV5-4 with TRBJ2-5, with TRBD2 identical over 8 bases. CDR1 and CDR2 (germline): SGHNT, YYREEE (reference sequence). Germline trimming cut 4 bases from V and 5 bases from J; bases unmatched to any gene: 13. The length of the CDR3 is 16 residues. The CDR3 region is CASSPQMAGGRETQYF. The CDR3 nucleotides read TGTGCCAGCAGCCCCCAGATGGCGGGGGGCCGGGAGACCCAGTACTTC. Using reference TRBV5-4 and TRBJ2-5 for the parts outside the CDR3, the full variable domain is ETGVTQSPTHLIKTRGQQVTLRCSSQSGHNTVSWYQQALGQGPQFIFQYYREEENGRGNFPPRFSGLQFPNYSSELNVNALELDDSALYLCASSPQMAGGRETQYFGPGTRLLVL.

The V gene is TRBV28, the J gene TRBJ1-2; 10 nucleotides align to TRBD1. The length of the CDR3 is 14 residues. CDR1 and CDR2 from the germline V gene are MDHEN and SYDVKM. J lost 2 bases, V lost 8 bases, and 5 bases had no gene match. In DNA form, the CDR3 reads TGTGCCAGCGGAGAGACAGGGGGCAACTATGGCTACACCTTC. Protein product: CASGETGGNYGYTF.

The rearrangement links TRBV11-3 to TRBJ2-7; TRBD1 might be the D (6 bases). CDR3 length equals 15 residues. V was pared by 6 bases and J by 0 bases, with 15 bases between. Germline V gene lookup returns CDR1 SGHNT and CDR2 YENEEA. The CDR3 sequence: CASRKGGSSSYEQYF. CDR3 DNA: TGTGCCAGCAGAAAAGGGGGTTCCAGCTCCTACGAGCAGTACTTC.

The chain uses TRBV5-1 and TRBJ2-1, with 7 bases identical to TRBD2. Trimming took 0 bases from V and 6 from J; bases not matched to a gene: 3. CDR3 length: 14 residues. CDR1 and CDR2 (germline): SGHRS, YFSETQ. In DNA, the CDR3 is TGCGCCAGCAGCTTGGTATGGGGGGGCAATGAGCAGTTCTTC. Its protein product is CASSLVWGGNEQFF. Based on the CDR3 plus reference TRBV5-1 and TRBJ2-1, the full variable domain is KAGVTQTPRYLIKTRGQQVTLSCSPISGHRSVSWYQQTPGQGLQFLFEYFSETQRNKGNFPGRFSGRQFSNSRSEMNVSTLELGDSALYLCASSLVWGGNEQFFGPGTRLTVL.

This chain connects TRBV3-1 (or the pseudogene TRBV3-2) to TRBJ2-2; tentative D call: TRBD2 (5 bases). V lost 4 bases and J 7 bases, leaving 10 bases between the germline ends. The germline V gene has CDR1 LGHDT and CDR2 YNNKEL (reference sequence). This CDR3 has 13 residues. The chain's CDR3 is CASSPREDGELFF. The CDR3 coding sequence is TGTGCCAGCAGCCCGAGGGAAGACGGGGAGCTGTTTTTT.

This clone was counted a single time. This chain joins TRBV6-5 and TRBJ1-2; D remains ambiguous. CDR1 and CDR2 from the germline V gene are MNHEY and SVGAGI. The V end lost 6 bases, the J end lost 4 bases, and 12 bases lay between the germline ends. CDR3 length: 13 residues. CDR3 nucleotide sequence: TGTGCCAGCAGGAGGGCCCCCCGCTATGGCTACACCTTC. As protein: CASRRAPRYGYTF.

V is TRBV3-1 (or the pseudogene TRBV3-2) and J is TRBJ1-3; D call uncertain. The germline V gene has CDR1 LGHDT and CDR2 YNNKEL (reference sequence). Trimming removed 7 bases from V and 0 bases from J, with 10 bases in between. This CDR3 is built from 14 residues. CDR3 DNA: TGTGCCAGCACCCTTCAGAACTCTGGAAACACCATATATTTT. Amino acid sequence: CASTLQNSGNTIYF.

The rearrangement links TRBV15 to TRBJ2-7; D unresolved. Germline CDR1 LNHNV, CDR2 YYDKDF (reference sequence). CDR3 size: 13 residues. Deletions cut 4 bases from V and 1 base from J, with 8 bases between. As DNA, the CDR3 is TGTGCCACCAGCACCTATTATTCCTACGAGCAGTACTTC. Its translation: CATSTYYSYEQYF.

This chain uses TRBV5-4 with TRBJ2-3, with 7 positions matching TRBD2. With V trimmed by 3 bases and J by 3 bases, 4 bases remained unmatched. CDR1 SGHNT and CDR2 YYREEE come from the germline V gene (reference sequence). The CDR3 length is 14 residues. The CDR3 sequence: CASSSGTNTDTQYF. The CDR3 DNA sequence: TGTGCCAGCAGCTCCGGGACTAATACAGATACGCAGTATTTT.

The chain combines TRBV7-3 with TRBJ2-3, with 9 bases fitting TRBD2. The CDR3 contains 16 residues. J lost 5 bases, V lost 5 bases, and 11 bases had no gene match. Looked up from germline, CDR1 is SGHTA and CDR2 is FQGTGA. DNA for the CDR3: TGTGCCAGCAGCACCCAAGCGGGGGGATTCTTAGATACGCAGTATTTT. Translated: CASSTQAGGFLDTQYF.

This clone was seen only once. The V call is TRBV4-1, the J call TRBJ1-3, with D tentatively TRBD1 (5 bases). Trimming took 1 base from V and 0 from J, leaving 7 bases between them. Germline lookup yields CDR1 MGHRA and CDR2 YSYEKL. The CDR3 is made up of 15 amino acids. CDR3 DNA: TGCGCCAGCAGCCAAGGACAGAGCTCTGGAAACACCATATATTTT. Its protein is CASSQGQSSGNTIYF.

The chain couples TRBV28 to TRBJ2-3, with TRBD1 identical over 7 bases. Germline trimming cut 8 bases from V and 2 bases from J; bases unmatched to any gene: 10. The CDR3 consists of 15 residues. The V gene's germline CDR1 is MDHEN and CDR2 SYDVKM. This CDR3 reads CASQSQGTFTDTQYF. The CDR3 DNA follows: TGTGCCAGCCAATCACAGGGGACATTCACAGATACGCAGTATTTT.

This chain uses TRBV4-2 with TRBJ2-2; 10 nucleotides line up with TRBD1. The CDR3 loop spans 15 amino acids. Germline V gives CDR1 LGHNA, CDR2 YNFKEQ. Trimming removed 4 bases from V and 7 bases from J; junction bases left unmatched: 6. CDR3 coding DNA: TGTGCCAGCAGCCTCCGACAGGGGGCCGACGGGGAGCTGTTTTTT. Its translation is CASSLRQGADGELFF.